Listed below are T cell receptor beta chains from one sample, sequenced in a study of shared clonotypes between healthy human individuals. The method was immunoSEQ multiplex PCR; TCRdb's version includes in-frame clones alone and lacks a portion of them. The sample contains 780,000 or so clones, 55% to 75% of which appear only once. Sequenced: memory CD4+ T cells sorted from blood. These receptor sequences come from a woman in her twenties or thirties in good health. CDR3s leave out the opening cysteine and the closing phenylalanine or tryptophan. The D gene is left open where the match is weak.

D gene | J gene | V gene | CDR3 protein
NA | TRBJ2-1 | TRBV27 | ASSLSWTKGNEQF
NA | TRBJ2-1 | TRBV5-1 | ASSPGPGSYNEQF
NA | TRBJ2-7 | TRBV21-1 | ASSKVGLGPKSSYEQY
TRBD2 | TRBJ2-3 | TRBV7-9 | ASSLGLTSGRTDTQY
NA | TRBJ1-2 | TRBV27 | ASSFRSNYGYT
NA | TRBJ2-2 | TRBV6-5 | ARTGDRKNTGELF
NA | TRBJ1-5 | TRBV18 | ASSPGTDQPQH
TRBD1 | TRBJ1-5 | TRBV6-1 | ASRQGASNQPQH
TRBD1 | TRBJ1-5 | TRBV10-1 | ASSPGGRQPQH
NA | TRBJ2-7 | TRBV20-1 | SASPFYEQY
NA | TRBJ2-4 | TRBV4-2 | ASSQAKTSSISNIQY